The T cell receptor (beta chain) described here comes from a study of response to subunit inactivated influenza vaccine (dated by TCRdb to the late 2010s). Regarding the complete study: Deep quantitative profiling of the T cell receptor repertoire was used in the study to follow responses to a trivalent subunit inactivated influenza vaccine.

A word on this clonotype: Its recognized antigen is unknown. Per-base quality was not reported, and no clone a single base away is much larger than it.

Receptors were amplified or captured by RT-PCR. TCRdb names Illumina HiSeq 2500 as the instrument used. TCRdb reprocessing: public reads trimmed at Q25 with fastp, clones called with MiXCR, in-frame beta chains kept. Each entry is one CDR3 protein sequence, shown with its most common DNA and genes. Within this sample are 530,000 or so distinct CDR3 sequences, with less than 30% of them counted one time only. The ten biggest clones cover under 2.5% of the sample. Study-wide conclusions, independent of this receptor: The authors proposed that each seasonal influenza vaccination may bring in only a limited number of new T cells.

The sequencing here drew on CD4+ T cells sorted from PBMCs, taken roughly 5 days after vaccination. The clonotype comes from a man aged 50-59 years who received an inactivated influenza vaccine. Donor details come from another sample of the same person, matched by shared clones.

CDR3 sequence: CAISLTGDEQYF. The DNA is as follows: TGTGCCATCAGCTTGACAGGGGACGAGCAGTACTTC. The sequence links TRBV10-3 to TRBJ2-7; 8 central bases correspond to TRBD1. The junction shows trimming of 6 bases on V and 5 bases on J, and the gene matches do not reach 3 bases of it. From its cysteine to its phenylalanine, the CDR3 spans 12 amino acids. The DNA shown is the 36-base CDR3, in frame from base 1. Looking up the germline V gene yields CDR1 ENHRY and CDR2 SYGVKD.